Below, one T cell receptor (beta chain) is given with its context. TCRdb's copy holds only in-frame clones and misses some; the assay was immunoSEQ multiplex PCR. The sample carries 120,000 to 150,000 clones, 84% recorded once. This entry is derived from a study of blood T cell repertoires in COVID-19. The CDR3 extends over 15 amino acids. CDR1 is LGHDT and CDR2 is YNNKEL in the germline V gene (reference sequence). V was clipped by 5 bases and J by 7 bases; unmatched bases: 8. The gene calls are TRBV3-1 (or the pseudogene TRBV3-2) and TRBJ1-6; TRBD1 agrees at 7 bases. Sequenced: peripheral blood. The clonotype originates from a woman older than 75 in a cohort sampled during active or convalescent COVID-19. CDR3 sequence: CASSSRQGWNSPLHF. CDR3 DNA: TGTGCCAGCAGCTCTCGACAGGGCTGGAATTCACCCCTCCACTTT.